Below are 5 T cell receptor beta chains sequenced from a single sample in a study of human T cells and chemical hapten exposure. The time point here: patch test 1, 2 weeks after DPC sensitization. As to treatment: therapeutic diphenylcyclopropenone sensitization with weekly scalp DPC. TCRdb ran MiXCR on the RACE reads and lists one entry per CDR3 protein. The table includes about 340,000 distinct CDR3 sequences, roughly 6.9% detected once. Material: whole blood, obtained in connection with sensitization to the hapten diphenylcyclopropenone (DPC). The origin of the receptors is a woman aged 18-29 years with alopecia areata. Some clones in this sample may be carry-over from other donors' samples.

The V and J genes are TRBV7-2 and TRBJ1-4, with a tentative D call TRBD1 (6 bases). The CDR3 is 16 amino acids. Germline CDR1 is SGHTA and CDR2 is FQGNSA. Trimming shortened V by 2 bases and J by 1 base, and 11 bases separated the two germline ends. The chain's CDR3 is CASSLRGALTNEKLFF. The CDR3 DNA follows: TGTGCCAGCAGCTTAAGGGGGGCGTTAACTAATGAAAAACTGTTTTTT.

This clonotype was recorded at least ten times. The chain links TRBV7-2 to TRBJ2-3; 11 bases line up with TRBD1. Germline V gene sequence: CDR1 SGHTA, CDR2 FQGNSA. This CDR3 has 15 amino acids. V lost 5 bases and J lost 4; bases outside the gene matches: 5. CDR3 DNA: TGTGCCAGCAGCCAAAGGACAGGGGGCTCAGATACGCAGTATTTT. It codes for CASSQRTGGSDTQYF.

This clonotype has just a few counts. The V call is TRBV3-1, the J call TRBJ2-2; 7 nucleotides line up with TRBD1. CDR1 is LGHDT and CDR2 is YNNKEL in the germline V gene (reference sequence). The CDR3 spans 15 residues. Trimming at V came to 5 bases and at J to 6 bases, leaving 9 bases not matched to a gene. The CDR3 region is CASSVYRGTAGELFF. The CDR3 bases are TGTGCCAGCAGCGTATACAGGGGTACGGCCGGGGAGCTGTTTTTT.

This clonotype was picked up a small number of times. The chain links TRBV2 to TRBJ2-2; D uncertain. CDR3 length: 14 amino acids. Germline lookup yields CDR1 SNHLY and CDR2 FYNNEI. V gave up 6 bases and J gave up 1 base, with 9 bases separating them. Here the CDR3 DNA reads TGTGCCAGCAGGGACCTCAAGAACACCGGGGAGCTGTTTTTT. Its protein is CASRDLKNTGELFF.

The gene calls are TRBV20-1 and TRBJ2-1, with 11 nucleotides matching TRBD2. CDR1 DFQATT and CDR2 SNEGSKA come from the germline V gene (reference sequence). The CDR3 totals 15 residues. The trim removed 5 bases at V and 2 bases at J, leaving 5 bases unmatched. CDR3 amino acids: CSALTSGKPYNEQFF. The CDR3 DNA reads as TGCAGTGCTCTGACTAGCGGGAAACCCTACAATGAGCAGTTCTTC.